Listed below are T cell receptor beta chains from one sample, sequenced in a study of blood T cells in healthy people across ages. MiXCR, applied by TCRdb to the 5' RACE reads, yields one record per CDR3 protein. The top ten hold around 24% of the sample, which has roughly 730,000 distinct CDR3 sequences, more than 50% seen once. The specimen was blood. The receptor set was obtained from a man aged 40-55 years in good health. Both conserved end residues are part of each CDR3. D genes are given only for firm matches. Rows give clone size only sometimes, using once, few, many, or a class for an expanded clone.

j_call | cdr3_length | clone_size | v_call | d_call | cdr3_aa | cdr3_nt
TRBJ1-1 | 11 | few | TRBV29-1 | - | CSVGLSAEAFF | TGCAGCGTTGGGCTCTCAGCTGAAGCTTTCTTT
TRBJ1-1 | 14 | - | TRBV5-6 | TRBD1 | CASSLGQGAYEAFF | TGTGCCAGCAGCTTGGGGCAGGGGGCATATGAAGCTTTCTTT
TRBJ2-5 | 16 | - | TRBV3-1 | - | CASSHGQSYLQETQYF | TGTGCCAGCAGCCATGGACAGTCCTATCTGCAAGAGACCCAGTACTTC
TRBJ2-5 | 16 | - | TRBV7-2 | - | CASSLLPARGEETQYF | TGTGCCAGCAGCTTACTTCCGGCTCGAGGGGAAGAGACCCAGTACTTC
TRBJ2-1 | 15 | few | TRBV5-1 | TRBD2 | CASSRLAGEKNEQFF | TGCGCCAGCAGCCGACTAGCGGGAGAGAAGAATGAGCAGTTCTTC
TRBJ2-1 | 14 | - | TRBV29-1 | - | CSAARAGTMNEQFF | TGCAGCGCGGCTCGTGCAGGGACAATGAATGAGCAGTTCTTC
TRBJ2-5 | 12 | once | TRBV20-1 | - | CSAPSDWETQYF | TGCAGTGCCCCATCTGATTGGGAGACCCAGTACTTC
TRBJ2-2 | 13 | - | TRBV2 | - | CASSQGLTGELFF | TGTGCCAGCAGTCAAGGACTGACCGGGGAGCTGTTTTTT
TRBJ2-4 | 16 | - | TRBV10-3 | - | CAISEGVGGRGNIQYF | TGTGCCATCAGTGAGGGGGTAGGGGGCCGGGGGAACATTCAGTACTTC
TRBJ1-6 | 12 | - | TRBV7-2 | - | CASSLARGPLHF | TGTGCCAGCAGCTTAGCGCGCGGTCCCCTCCACTTT
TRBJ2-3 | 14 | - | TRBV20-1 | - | CSARTDSNTDTQYF | TGCAGTGCTAGGACAGACTCTAACACAGATACGCAGTATTTT
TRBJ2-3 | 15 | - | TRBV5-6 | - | CASSLAGNGADTQYF | TGTGCCAGCAGCTTGGCAGGGAACGGGGCAGATACGCAGTATTTT
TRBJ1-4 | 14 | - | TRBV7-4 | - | CASSPGRINEKLFF | TGTGCCAGCAGCCCGGGCCGGATCAATGAAAAACTGTTTTTT
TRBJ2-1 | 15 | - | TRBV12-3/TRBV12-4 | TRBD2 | CASRELAGSHNEQFF | TGTGCCAGCAGAGAACTAGCGGGGAGTCACAATGAGCAGTTCTTC
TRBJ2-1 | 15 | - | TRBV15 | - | CATSSPGLGYNEQFF | TGTGCCACCAGCAGTCCGGGGCTAGGCTACAATGAGCAGTTCTTC
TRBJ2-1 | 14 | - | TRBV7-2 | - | CASSLGQTYNEQFF | TGTGCCAGCAGCTTAGGGCAGACCTACAATGAGCAGTTCTTC
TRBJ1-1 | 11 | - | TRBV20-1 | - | CSAKENTEAFF | TGCAGTGCTAAGGAAAACACTGAGGCTTTCTTT
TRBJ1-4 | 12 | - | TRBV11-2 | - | CASSFRNEKLFF | TGTGCCAGCAGCTTCAGGAATGAAAAACTGTTTTTT
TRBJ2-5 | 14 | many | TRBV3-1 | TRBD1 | CASSSGQGQETQYF | TGTGCCAGCAGTTCCGGACAGGGGCAAGAGACCCAGTACTTC
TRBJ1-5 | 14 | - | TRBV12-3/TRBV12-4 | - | CASSSTASNAAQHF | TGTGCCAGCAGTTCGACAGCTAGTAATGCGGCCCAGCATTTT
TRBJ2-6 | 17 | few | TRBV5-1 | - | CASTGGLRRNGANVLTF | TGCGCCAGCACCGGGGGACTCAGGAGAAATGGGGCCAACGTCCTGACTTTC
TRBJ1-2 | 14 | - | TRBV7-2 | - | CASSLRGLSHGYTF | TGTGCCAGCAGCTTAAGGGGATTGTCCCATGGCTACACCTTC
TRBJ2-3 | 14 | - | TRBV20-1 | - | CSASLRGGLDTQYF | TGCAGTGCTAGTCTCAGGGGAGGTCTGGATACGCAGTATTTT
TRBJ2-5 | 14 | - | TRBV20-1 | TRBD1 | CSASGRQGQETQYF | TGCAGTGCTAGCGGAAGACAGGGGCAAGAGACCCAGTACTTC
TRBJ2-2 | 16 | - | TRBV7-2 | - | CASSLASGVGTGELFF | TGTGCCAGCAGCTTAGCTTCCGGGGTGGGGACCGGGGAGCTGTTTTTT
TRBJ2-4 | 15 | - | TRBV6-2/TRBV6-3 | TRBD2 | CASSYLAGVADIQYF | TGTGCCAGCAGTTATCTAGCGGGAGTGGCTGACATTCAGTACTTC
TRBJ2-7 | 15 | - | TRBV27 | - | CASSPLRAVTYEQYF | TGTGCCAGCAGCCCCCTCAGAGCGGTTACCTACGAGCAGTACTTC
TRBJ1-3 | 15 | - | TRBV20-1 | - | CSARGPGSSGNTIYF | TGCAGTGCTAGAGGGCCGGGGAGCTCTGGAAACACCATATATTTT
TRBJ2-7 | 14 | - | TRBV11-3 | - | CASSQTTPSYEQYF | TGTGCCAGCAGCCAGACGACACCCTCCTACGAGCAGTACTTC
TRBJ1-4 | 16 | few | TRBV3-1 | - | CASSYESFGGHEKLFF | TGTGCCAGCAGCTACGAGAGCTTCGGGGGGCATGAAAAACTGTTTTTT
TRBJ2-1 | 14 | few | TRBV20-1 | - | CSASGRSSYNEQFF | TGCAGTGCTAGTGGGCGGAGCTCCTACAATGAGCAGTTCTTC
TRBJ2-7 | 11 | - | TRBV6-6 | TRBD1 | CASRQGREQYF | TGTGCCAGTAGACAGGGAAGAGAGCAGTACTTC